These T cell receptor beta chains were read from a single sample in a study of blood T cell repertoires in COVID-19. Generated by immunoSEQ multiplex PCR, the TCRdb table keeps only in-frame clones and is missing some. The data hold approximately 200,000 clones, with about 91% observed a single time. Material: peripheral blood. These receptors all come from a woman between 25 and 40 years old with acute or convalescent COVID-19. The CDR3 runs from the conserved cysteine through the conserved F or W. Fields, in order: V gene, CDR3 protein.

>TRBV11-3
CASSLEELFPYNEQFF
>TRBV24-1
CATSDFGTPTNTGELFF
>TRBV5-1
CASSLSGVQETQYF
>TRBV28
CASSPGATNEKLFF
>TRBV3-1/TRBV3-2
CASSQAGQGRAWETQYF
>TRBV20-1
CSAMGHQKAFF
>TRBV2
CASSEGLNTEAFF
>TRBV3-1/TRBV3-2
CASSQDQIRGTFF
>TRBV3-1/TRBV3-2
CASSQRRVTDTQYF
>TRBV28
CASSFRGTTNEKLFF
>TRBV7-9
CASSLRVLETQYF
>TRBV27
CASRPGQGAFHPLHF
>TRBV19
CASRITGFNSPLHF
>TRBV7-8
CASRDYRDRGNGYTF
>TRBV28
CASSSGETQYF
>TRBV19
CASSIKIGYNEQFF
>TRBV27
CASSFQDSDNEQFF
>TRBV21-1
CASSKESRDIPNYGYTF
>TRBV25-1
CASSEYGQAGYTF
>TRBV27
CASSLFGTSGRGYNEQFF
>TRBV6-5
CATNRGRMDSPLHF
>TRBV12-3/TRBV12-4
CASTQEGYGPQHF
>TRBV2
CASSPQVTGANVLTF
>TRBV28
CATTRDTEAFF
>TRBV29-1
CSVGALAGGADTQYF
>TRBV5-1
CASSSQGQGQPQHF
>TRBV2
CASYRQVLNTEAFF
>TRBV29-1
CSVGRGQETQYF
>TRBV11-3
CASSLNSQNGYTF
>TRBV28
CASSLGGDLYEQYF
>TRBV5-1
CASSGGQGGPGELFF
>TRBV19
CASNNRDNSPLHF
>TRBV12-3/TRBV12-4
CASKSSGRGEQFF
>TRBV11-3
CASSLRQGPNTGELFF
>TRBV27
CASRGLADYNEQFF
>TRBV10-3
CAIRGGTSFTGELFF
>TRBV20-1
CSASGFTEAFF
>TRBV10-1
CASSGPQGSPGSYEQYF
>TRBV5-1
CASSLAYSGHLNGYTF
>TRBV30
CAWTSGSRDTQYF
>TRBV11-2
CASSFLSADTQYF
>TRBV27
CASRNRGLEQYF